The source of this T cell receptor (beta chain) is a study of CD8+ T cells in alopecia areata. General study results and limits: Scalp clonality, along with expanded CD8+ clones among the top 100, was significantly decreased by tofacitinib.

Regarding treatment: oral pan-JAK inhibitor, 5-10 mg twice daily. RNA was extracted and reverse transcribed into cDNA as the sequencing template. Method: immunoSEQ multiplex PCR; TCRdb's copy keeps in-frame clones and lacks some. This sample has fewer than 250,000 clones, with 35% to 40% found just once. To note about this clone: Its antigen is unknown.

Sequences were derived from CD4+ T cells sorted from blood, sampled between weeks 30 and 35, from a patient treated with tofacitinib. The sequence came from a human donor with alopecia areata.

Here the CDR3 reads CSVEGAVAGANVLTF. The CDR3 nucleotides read TGCAGCGTTGAAGGGGCAGTAGCTGGGGCCAACGTCCTGACTTTC. This chain joins TRBV29-1 and TRBJ2-6; D gene uncertain. Germline V CDR1 and CDR2: SQVTM, ANQGSEA. The CDR3 loop spans 15 amino acids. V dropped 1 base and J dropped 2 bases, with 9 bases sitting between them.